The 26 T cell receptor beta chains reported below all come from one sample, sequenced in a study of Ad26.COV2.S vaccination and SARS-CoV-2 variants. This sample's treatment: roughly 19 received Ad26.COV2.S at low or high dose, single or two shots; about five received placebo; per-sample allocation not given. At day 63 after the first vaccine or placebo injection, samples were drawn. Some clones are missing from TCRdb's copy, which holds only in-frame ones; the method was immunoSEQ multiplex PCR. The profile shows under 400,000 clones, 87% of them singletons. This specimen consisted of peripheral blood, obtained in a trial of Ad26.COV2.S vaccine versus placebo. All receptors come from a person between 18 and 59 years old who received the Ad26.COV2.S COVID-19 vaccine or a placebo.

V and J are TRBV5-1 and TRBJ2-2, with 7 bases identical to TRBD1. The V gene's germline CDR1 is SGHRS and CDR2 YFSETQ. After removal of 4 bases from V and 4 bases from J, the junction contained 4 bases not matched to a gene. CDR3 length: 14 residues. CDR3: CASSQQGSTGELFF. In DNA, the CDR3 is TGCGCCAGCAGCCAACAGGGGAGCACCGGGGAGCTGTTTTTT.

The DNA of the CDR3 is TGCGCCAGCAGCTTAGTCGGGGGGTATGAGACCCAGTACTTC. Translation gives CASSLVGGYETQYF. V and J are TRBV5-1 and TRBJ2-5; 7 bases agree with TRBD2. The length of the CDR3 is 14 residues. The ends lost 2 bases at V and 5 bases at J; junction bases unmatched: 6. Germline V gives CDR1 SGHRS, CDR2 YFSETQ.

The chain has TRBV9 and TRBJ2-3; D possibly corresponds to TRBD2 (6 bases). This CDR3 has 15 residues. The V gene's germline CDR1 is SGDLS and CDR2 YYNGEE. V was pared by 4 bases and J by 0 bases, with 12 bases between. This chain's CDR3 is CASSLGGPSTDTQYF. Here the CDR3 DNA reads TGTGCCAGCAGCCTGGGGGGACCTAGCACAGATACGCAGTATTTT.

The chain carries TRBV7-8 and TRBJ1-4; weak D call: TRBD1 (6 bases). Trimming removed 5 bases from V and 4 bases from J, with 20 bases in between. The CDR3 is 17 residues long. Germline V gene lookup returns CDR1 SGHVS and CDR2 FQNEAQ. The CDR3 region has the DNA TGTGCCAGCAGCCGCCTGTTTGACAGGAACTATAATGAAAAACTGTTTTTT. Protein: CASSRLFDRNYNEKLFF.

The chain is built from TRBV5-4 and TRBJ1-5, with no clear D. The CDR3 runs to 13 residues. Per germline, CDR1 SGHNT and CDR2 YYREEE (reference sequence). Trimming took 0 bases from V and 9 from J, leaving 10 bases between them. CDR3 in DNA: TGTGCCAGCAGCTTGGACGGTTTAGGGCCCCAGCATTTT. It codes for CASSLDGLGPQHF.

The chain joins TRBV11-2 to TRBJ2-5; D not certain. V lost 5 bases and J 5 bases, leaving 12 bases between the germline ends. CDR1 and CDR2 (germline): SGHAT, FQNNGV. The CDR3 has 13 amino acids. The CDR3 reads CASSRPRLETQYF. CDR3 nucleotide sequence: TGTGCCAGCAGCCGACCCCGTTTGGAGACCCAGTACTTC. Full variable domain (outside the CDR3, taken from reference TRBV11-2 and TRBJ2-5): EAGVAQSPRYKIIEKRQSVAFWCNPISGHATLYWYQQILGQGPKLLIQFQNNGVVDDSQLPKDRFSAERLKGVDSTLKIQPAKLEDSAVYLCASSRPRLETQYFGPGTRLLVL.

The CDR3 is CASSSDGQGGTEAFF. The DNA for the CDR3 is TGTGCCAGCAGCTCGGACGGACAGGGTGGCACTGAAGCTTTCTTT. The chain couples TRBV5-6 to TRBJ1-1; 8 nucleotides align to TRBD1. J gave up 4 bases and V 3 bases, and 8 bases lay outside the gene matches. Looked up from germline, CDR1 is SGHDT and CDR2 is YYEEEE. CDR3 length: 15 residues.

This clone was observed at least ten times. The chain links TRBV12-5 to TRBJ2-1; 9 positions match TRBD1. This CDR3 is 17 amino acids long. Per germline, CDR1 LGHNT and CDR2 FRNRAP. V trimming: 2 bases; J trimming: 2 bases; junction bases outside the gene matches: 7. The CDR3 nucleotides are TGTGCTAGTGGTTTGCATACCGGGACAGGGACCTACAATGAGCAGTTCTTC. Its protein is CASGLHTGTGTYNEQFF.

CDR3 sequence reads: CASSSPGQGAYNEQFF. CDR3 sequence (DNA): TGTGCCAGCAGCTCCCCGGGACAGGGGGCCTACAATGAGCAGTTCTTC. V and J are TRBV5-5 and TRBJ2-1; 11 bases align to TRBD1. With 3 bases clipped from V and 2 bases from J, the junction kept 4 bases outside the gene matches. Germline CDR1 SGHKS, CDR2 YYEKEE (reference sequence). The CDR3 extends over 16 amino acids.

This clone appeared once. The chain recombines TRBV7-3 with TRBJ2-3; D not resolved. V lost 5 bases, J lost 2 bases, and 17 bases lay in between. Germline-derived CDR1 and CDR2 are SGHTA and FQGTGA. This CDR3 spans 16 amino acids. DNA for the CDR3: TGTGCCAGCAGCCCCTCGTCGCAGATACCCACAGATACGCAGTATTTT. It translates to CASSPSSQIPTDTQYF.

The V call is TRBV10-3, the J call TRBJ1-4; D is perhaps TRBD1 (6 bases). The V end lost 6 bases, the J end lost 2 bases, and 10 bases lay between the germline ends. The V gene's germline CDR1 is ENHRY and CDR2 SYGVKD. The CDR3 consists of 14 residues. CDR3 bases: TGTGCCATCAGCTTAGGGGGGACTAATGAAAAACTGTTTTTT. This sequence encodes CAISLGGTNEKLFF.

CDR3 DNA sequence: TGCGCCAGCAGCTTGGCCATGGGCTCTGGGGCCAACGTCCTGACTTTC. It specifies CASSLAMGSGANVLTF. The rearrangement joins TRBV5-1 to TRBJ2-6, with D uncertain. The CDR3 has 16 amino acids. V was clipped by 0 bases and J by 0 bases, with 7 bases between them. The V gene's germline CDR1 is SGHRS and CDR2 YFSETQ.

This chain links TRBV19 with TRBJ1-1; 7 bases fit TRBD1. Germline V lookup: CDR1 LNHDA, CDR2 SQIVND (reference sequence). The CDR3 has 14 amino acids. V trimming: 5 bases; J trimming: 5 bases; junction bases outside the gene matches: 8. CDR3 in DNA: TGTGCCAGTAGTGTCCAGGGGGAAAGAACTGAAGCTTTCTTT. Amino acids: CASSVQGERTEAFF.

CDR3 residues: CASSLDRGNQPQHF. The DNA of the CDR3 is TGCGCCAGCAGCCTGGACAGGGGGAATCAGCCCCAGCATTTT. The gene calls are TRBV4-1 and TRBJ1-5; TRBD1 matches 10 bases. With 4 bases clipped from V and 4 bases from J, the junction kept 1 base outside the gene matches. The germline CDR1 and CDR2 sequences are MGHRA and YSYEKL. The CDR3 consists of 14 residues.

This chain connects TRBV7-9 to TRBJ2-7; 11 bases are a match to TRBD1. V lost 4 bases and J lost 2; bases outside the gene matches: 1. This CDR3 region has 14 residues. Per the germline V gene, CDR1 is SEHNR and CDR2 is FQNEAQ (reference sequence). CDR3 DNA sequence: TGTGCCAGCAGCTGGGGACAGGGGGCCTACGAGCAGTACTTC. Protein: CASSWGQGAYEQYF.

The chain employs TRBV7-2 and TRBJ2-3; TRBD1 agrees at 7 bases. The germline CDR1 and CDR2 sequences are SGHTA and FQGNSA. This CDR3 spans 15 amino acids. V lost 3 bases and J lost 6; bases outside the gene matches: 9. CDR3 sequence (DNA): TGTGCCAGCAGCTTGGGGAACAGGGGCAGGGATACGCAGTATTTT. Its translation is CASSLGNRGRDTQYF.

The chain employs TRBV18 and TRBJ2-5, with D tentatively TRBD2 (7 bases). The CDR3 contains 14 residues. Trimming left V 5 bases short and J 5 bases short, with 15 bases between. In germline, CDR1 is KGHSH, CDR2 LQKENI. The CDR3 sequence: CASSYSGGDETQYF. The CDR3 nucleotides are TGTGCCAGCTCATACTCGGGGGGCGATGAGACCCAGTACTTC.

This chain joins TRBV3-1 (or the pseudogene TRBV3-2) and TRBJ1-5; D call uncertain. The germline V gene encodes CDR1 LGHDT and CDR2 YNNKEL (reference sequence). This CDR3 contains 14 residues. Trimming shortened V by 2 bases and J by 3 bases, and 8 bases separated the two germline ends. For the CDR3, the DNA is TGTGCCAGCAGCCAAAGAAGAGTCAATCAGCCCCAGCATTTT. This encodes CASSQRRVNQPQHF.

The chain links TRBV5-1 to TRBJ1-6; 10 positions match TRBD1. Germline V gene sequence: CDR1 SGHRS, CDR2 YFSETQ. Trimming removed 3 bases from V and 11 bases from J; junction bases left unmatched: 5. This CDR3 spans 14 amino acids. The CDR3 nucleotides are TGCGCCAGCAGCTACACGGGACAGGGGACACCCCTCCACTTT. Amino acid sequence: CASSYTGQGTPLHF.

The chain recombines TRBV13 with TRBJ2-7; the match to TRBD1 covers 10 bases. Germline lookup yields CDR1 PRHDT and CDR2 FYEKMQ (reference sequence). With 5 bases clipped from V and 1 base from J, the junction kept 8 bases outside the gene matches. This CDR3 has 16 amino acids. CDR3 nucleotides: TGTGCCAGCAGCGCTGGGACAGGGGCTCGGTCCTACGAGCAGTACTTC. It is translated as CASSAGTGARSYEQYF.

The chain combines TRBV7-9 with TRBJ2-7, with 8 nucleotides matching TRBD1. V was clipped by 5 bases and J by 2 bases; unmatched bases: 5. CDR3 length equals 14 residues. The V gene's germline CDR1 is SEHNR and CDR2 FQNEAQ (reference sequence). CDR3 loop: CASSKRTGPYEQYF. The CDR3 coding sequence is TGTGCCAGCAGCAAACGGACAGGGCCCTACGAGCAGTACTTC.

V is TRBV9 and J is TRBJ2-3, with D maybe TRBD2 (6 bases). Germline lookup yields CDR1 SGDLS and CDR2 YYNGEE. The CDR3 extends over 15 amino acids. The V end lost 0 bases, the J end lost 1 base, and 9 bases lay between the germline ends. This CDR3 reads CASSVDGGGTDTQYF. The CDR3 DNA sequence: TGTGCCAGCAGCGTAGACGGGGGAGGCACAGATACGCAGTATTTT.

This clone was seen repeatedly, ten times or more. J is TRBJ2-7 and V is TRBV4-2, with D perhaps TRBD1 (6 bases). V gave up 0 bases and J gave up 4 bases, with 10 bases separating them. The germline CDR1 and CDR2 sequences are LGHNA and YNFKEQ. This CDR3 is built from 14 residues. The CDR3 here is CASSQEQGFYEQYF. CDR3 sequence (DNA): TGTGCCAGCAGCCAAGAACAGGGTTTTTACGAGCAGTACTTC.

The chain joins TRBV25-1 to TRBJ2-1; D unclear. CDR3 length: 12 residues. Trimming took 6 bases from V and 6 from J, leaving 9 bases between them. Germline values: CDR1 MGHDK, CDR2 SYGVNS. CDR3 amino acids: CASSPGRNEQFF. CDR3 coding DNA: TGTGCCAGCAGCCCTGGTCGCAATGAGCAGTTCTTC.

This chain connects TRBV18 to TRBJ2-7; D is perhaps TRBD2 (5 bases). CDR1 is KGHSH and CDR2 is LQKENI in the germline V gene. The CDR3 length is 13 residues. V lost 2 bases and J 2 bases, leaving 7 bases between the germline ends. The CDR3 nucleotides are TGTGCCAGCTCACCAGGGAGCACCTACGAGCAGTACTTC. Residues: CASSPGSTYEQYF.

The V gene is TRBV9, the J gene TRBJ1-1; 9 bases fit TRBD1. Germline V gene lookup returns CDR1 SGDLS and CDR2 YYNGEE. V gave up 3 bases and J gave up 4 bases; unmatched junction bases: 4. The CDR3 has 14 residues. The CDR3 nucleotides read TGTGCCAGCAGCGGGACAGGGGTTTCCACTGAAGCTTTCTTT. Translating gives CASSGTGVSTEAFF.